This T cell receptor (beta chain) was observed in a study of sequential checkpoint blockade in melanoma. About the study: Roughly 20 patients had matched tumor biopsies before treatment and at week 13 after nivolumab or ipilimumab alone.

CDR1 is KGHSH, CDR2 LQKENI, per germline. The CDR3 loop spans 16 amino acids. The junction had 4 bases not matched to a gene; V was cut back by 1 base and J by 2 bases. The repertoire was sequenced with immunoSEQ multiplex PCR; TCRdb's copy has only in-frame clones and lacks some. The profile covers around 7,000 clones, with 20% appearing a single time and approximately 12% taken by the ten largest. This clone is termed medium-sized. What it binds is not known. This sample's treatment: randomized to nivolumab then ipilimumab (arm A) or the reverse (arm B). Notes on the study in general: Clinical benefit was about 30 times likelier when tumor T-cell fraction and clonality increased. Pretreatment TIL clonality tracked with response in the nivolumab-first arm.

Material: tumor tissue (inferred from file names), obtained from a patient given nivolumab and ipilimumab in sequence. This clonotype originated in a human donor with melanoma. The chain has TRBV18 and TRBJ2-2, with 7 bases that match TRBD2. CDR3 nucleotides: TGTGCCAGCTCACCACAGGGAGGGATAAACACCGGGGAGCTGTTTTTT. Encoded protein: CASSPQGGINTGELFF.